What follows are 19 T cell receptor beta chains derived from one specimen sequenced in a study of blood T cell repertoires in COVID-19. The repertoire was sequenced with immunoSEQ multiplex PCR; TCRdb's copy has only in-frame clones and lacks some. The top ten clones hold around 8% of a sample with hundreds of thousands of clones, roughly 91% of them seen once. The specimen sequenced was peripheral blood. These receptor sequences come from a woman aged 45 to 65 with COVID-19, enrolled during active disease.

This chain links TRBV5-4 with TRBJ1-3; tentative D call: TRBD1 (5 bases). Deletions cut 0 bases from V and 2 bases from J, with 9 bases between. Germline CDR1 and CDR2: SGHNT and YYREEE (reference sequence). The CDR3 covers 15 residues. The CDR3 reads CASSLDPGTGNTIYF. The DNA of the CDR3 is TGTGCCAGCAGCTTGGACCCAGGGACTGGAAACACCATATATTTT. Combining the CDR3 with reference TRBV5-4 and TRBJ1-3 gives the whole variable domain ETGVTQSPTHLIKTRGQQVTLRCSSQSGHNTVSWYQQALGQGPQFIFQYYREEENGRGNFPPRFSGLQFPNYSSELNVNALELDDSALYLCASSLDPGTGNTIYFGEGSWLTVV.

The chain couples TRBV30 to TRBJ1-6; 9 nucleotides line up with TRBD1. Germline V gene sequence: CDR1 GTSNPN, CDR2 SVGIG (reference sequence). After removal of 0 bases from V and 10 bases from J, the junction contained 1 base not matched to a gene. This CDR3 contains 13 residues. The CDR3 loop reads CAWSVGTGSPLHF. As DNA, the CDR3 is TGTGCCTGGAGTGTCGGGACAGGGTCACCCCTCCACTTT.

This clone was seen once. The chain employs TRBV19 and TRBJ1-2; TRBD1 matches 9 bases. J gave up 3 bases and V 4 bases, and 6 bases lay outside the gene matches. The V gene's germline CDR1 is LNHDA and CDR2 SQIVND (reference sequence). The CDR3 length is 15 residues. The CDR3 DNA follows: TGTGCCAGTAGTAGGGGACAGGGATCTTACTATGGCTACACCTTC. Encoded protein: CASSRGQGSYYGYTF.

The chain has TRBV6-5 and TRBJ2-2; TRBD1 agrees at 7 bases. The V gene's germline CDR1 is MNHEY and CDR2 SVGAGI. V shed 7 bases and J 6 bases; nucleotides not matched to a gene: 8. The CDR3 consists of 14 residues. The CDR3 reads CASTMGQFPGELFF. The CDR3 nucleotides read TGTGCCAGCACCATGGGACAGTTCCCCGGGGAGCTGTTTTTT.

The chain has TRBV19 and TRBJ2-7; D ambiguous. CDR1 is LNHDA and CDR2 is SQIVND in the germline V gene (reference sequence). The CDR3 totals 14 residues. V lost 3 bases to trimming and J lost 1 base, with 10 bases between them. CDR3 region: CASSMRFGSYEQYF. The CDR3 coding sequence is TGTGCCAGTAGTATGCGGTTCGGGTCCTACGAGCAGTACTTC.

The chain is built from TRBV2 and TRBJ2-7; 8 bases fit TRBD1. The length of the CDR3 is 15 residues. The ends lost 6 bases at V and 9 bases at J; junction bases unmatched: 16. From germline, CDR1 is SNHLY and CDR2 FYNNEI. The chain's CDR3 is CASRKSPEAGGGQYF. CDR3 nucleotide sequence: TGTGCCAGCAGAAAGAGCCCAGAGGCAGGGGGCGGGCAGTACTTC.

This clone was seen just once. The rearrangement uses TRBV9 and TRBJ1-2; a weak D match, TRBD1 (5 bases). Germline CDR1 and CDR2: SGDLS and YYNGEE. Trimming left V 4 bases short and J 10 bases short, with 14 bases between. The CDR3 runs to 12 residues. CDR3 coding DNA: TGTGCCAGCAGCTCATACGCAGGGAACTACACCTTC. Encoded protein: CASSSYAGNYTF.

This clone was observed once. This chain's CDR3 is CASSEGLENTIYF. The CDR3 nucleotides read TGTGCCAGCAGTGAGGGCCTCGAAAACACCATATATTTT. The chain couples TRBV2 to TRBJ1-3; D gene ambiguous. Deletions cut 3 bases from V and 6 bases from J, with 9 bases between. Germline loops: CDR1 SNHLY, CDR2 FYNNEI. The CDR3 contains 13 residues.

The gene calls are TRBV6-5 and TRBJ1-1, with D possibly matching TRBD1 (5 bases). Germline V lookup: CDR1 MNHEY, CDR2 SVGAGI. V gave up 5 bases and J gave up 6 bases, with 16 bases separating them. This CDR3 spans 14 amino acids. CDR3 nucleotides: TGTGCCAGCAGTCCGCCATACCCGGGGGCTGAAGCTTTCTTT. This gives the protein CASSPPYPGAEAFF.

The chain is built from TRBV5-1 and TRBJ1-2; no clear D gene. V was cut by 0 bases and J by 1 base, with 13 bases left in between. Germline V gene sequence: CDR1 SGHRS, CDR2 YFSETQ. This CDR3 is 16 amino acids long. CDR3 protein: CASSLGRATINYGYTF. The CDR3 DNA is TGCGCCAGCAGCTTGGGAAGGGCGACTATTAACTATGGCTACACCTTC.

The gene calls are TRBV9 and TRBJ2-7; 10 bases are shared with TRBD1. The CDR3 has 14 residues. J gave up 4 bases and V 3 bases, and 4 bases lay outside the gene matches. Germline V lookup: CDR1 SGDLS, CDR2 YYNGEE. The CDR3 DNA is TGTGCCAGCAGCGCTGGACAGGGGGGATACGAGCAGTACTTC. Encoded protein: CASSAGQGGYEQYF.

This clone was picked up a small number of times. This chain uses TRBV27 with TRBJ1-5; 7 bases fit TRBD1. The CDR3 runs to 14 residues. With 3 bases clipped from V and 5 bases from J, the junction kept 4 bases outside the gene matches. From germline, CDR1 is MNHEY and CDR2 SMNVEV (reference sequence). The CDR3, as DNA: TGTGCCAGCAGTTTGCGACAGGGTGATCAGCCCCAGCATTTT. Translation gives CASSLRQGDQPQHF.

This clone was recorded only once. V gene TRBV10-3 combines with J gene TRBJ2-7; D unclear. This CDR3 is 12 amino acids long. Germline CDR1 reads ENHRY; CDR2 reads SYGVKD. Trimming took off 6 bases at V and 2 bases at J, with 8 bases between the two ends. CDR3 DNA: TGTGCCATCAGGGGCTCGACCTACGAGCAGTACTTC. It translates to CAIRGSTYEQYF.

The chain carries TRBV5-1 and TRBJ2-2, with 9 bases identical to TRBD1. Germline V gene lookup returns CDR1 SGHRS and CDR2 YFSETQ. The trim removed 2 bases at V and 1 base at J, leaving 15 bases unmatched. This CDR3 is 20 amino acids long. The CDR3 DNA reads TGCGCCAGCAGCTTAAAAAGCGGGACAGGGTGGCCCTTGAACACCGGGGAGCTGTTTTTT. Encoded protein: CASSLKSGTGWPLNTGELFF.

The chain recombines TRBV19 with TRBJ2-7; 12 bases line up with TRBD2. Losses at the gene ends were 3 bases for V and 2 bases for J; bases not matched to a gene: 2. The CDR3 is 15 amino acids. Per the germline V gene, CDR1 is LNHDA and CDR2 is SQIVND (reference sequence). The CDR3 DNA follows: TGTGCCAGTAGTATCGGACTAGCGGGGACCTACGAGCAGTACTTC. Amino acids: CASSIGLAGTYEQYF.

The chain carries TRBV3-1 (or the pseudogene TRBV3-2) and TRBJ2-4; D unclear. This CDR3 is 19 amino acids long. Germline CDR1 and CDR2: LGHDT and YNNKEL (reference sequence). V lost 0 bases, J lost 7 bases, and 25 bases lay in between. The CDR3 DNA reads TGTGCCAGCAGCCAAGAAAGCCGAAGATCTAGGTCGCATTGGAACATTCAGTACTTC. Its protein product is CASSQESRRSRSHWNIQYF.

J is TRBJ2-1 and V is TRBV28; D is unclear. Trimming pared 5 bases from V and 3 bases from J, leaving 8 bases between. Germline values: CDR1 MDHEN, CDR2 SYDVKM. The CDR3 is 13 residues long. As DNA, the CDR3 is TGTGCCAGCAGTGGCGGCAACTACAATGAGCAGTTCTTC. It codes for CASSGGNYNEQFF.

This CDR3 is CASTTVPGQGANTGELFF. CDR3 in DNA: TGTGCCAGCACCACAGTCCCGGGACAGGGGGCTAACACCGGGGAGCTGTTTTTT. This sequence joins TRBV2 and TRBJ2-2, with 12 bases aligning to TRBD1. Germline V gene data show CDR1 as SNHLY and CDR2 as FYNNEI. The CDR3 is 18 residues long. V shed 7 bases and J 2 bases; nucleotides not matched to a gene: 11.

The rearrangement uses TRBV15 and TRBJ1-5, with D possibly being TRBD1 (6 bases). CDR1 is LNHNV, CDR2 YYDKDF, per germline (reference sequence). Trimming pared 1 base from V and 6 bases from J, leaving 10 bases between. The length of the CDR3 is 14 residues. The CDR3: CATSRVAGAQPQHF. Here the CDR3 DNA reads TGTGCCACCAGCAGAGTGGCAGGGGCTCAGCCCCAGCATTTT.